The text below deals with one TCR beta chain. V was pared by 3 bases and J by 2 bases, with 8 bases between. The CDR3 has 14 residues. Germline V lookup: CDR1 LNHNV, CDR2 YYDKDF (reference sequence). Unique molecular identifiers were incorporated when the TCRbeta library was constructed. TCRdb processed the PCR reads anew with MiXCR; each CDR3 protein has one entry. The profile shows over 200,000 distinct CDR3 sequences, under 9.5% of them singletons. These data are taken from a study of T-cell reconstitution after alpha-beta-depleted transplantation in children. The chain links TRBV15 to TRBJ1-5; D may be TRBD1 (5 bases). The sample was PBMCs from the stem cell graft donor, taken from the stem cell graft. The sequence derives from a human donor who donated a stem cell graft to a child with acute lymphoblastic leukemia. CDR3 nucleotides: TGTGCCACCAGCAGGAGGGGAGGCAATCAGCCCCAGCATTTT. It encodes CATSRRGGNQPQHF.